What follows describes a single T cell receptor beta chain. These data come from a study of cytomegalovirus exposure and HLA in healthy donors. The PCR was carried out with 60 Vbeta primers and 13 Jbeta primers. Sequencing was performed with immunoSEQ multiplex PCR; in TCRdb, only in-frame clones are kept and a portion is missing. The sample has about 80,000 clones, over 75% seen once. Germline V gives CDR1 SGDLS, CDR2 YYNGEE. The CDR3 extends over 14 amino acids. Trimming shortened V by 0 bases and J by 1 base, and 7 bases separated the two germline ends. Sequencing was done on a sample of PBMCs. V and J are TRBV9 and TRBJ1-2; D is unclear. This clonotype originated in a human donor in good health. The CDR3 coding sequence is TGTGCCAGCAGCGTAGCATCAGTTAACTATGGCTACACCTTC. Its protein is CASSVASVNYGYTF. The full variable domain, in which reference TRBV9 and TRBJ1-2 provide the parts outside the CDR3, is DSGVTQTPKHLITATGQRVTLRCSPRSGDLSVYWYQQSLDQGLQFLIQYYNGEERAKGNILERFSAQQFPDLHSELNLSSLELGDSALYFCASSVASVNYGYTFGSGTRLTVV.